Presented here are 2 T cell receptor beta chains from one specimen sequenced in a study of shared clonotypes between healthy human individuals. Profiling relied on immunoSEQ multiplex PCR, and the TCRdb table lists in-frame clones only, not all of them. There are 600,000 to 750,000 clones in the sample; over 55% occur only once, and over 1.5% lies in the top ten. Sequencing was performed on memory CD4+ T cells sorted from blood. Subset noted: CD45RA-negative fraction. The receptors were sampled from a woman under 40 in good health.

This chain uses TRBV9 with TRBJ1-3; TRBD1 agrees at 9 bases. There are 16 residues in the CDR3. J was trimmed by 7 bases and V by 0 bases; bases with no gene match: 8. CDR1 and CDR2 from the germline V gene are SGDLS and YYNGEE. CDR3 DNA sequence: TGTGCCAGCAGCGTAGATCCGGGACAGGGCTGGAACACCATATATTTT. Amino acids: CASSVDPGQGWNTIYF.

This clone appeared a few times. Other DNA sequences in this sample translate to the same CDR3. The rearrangement joins TRBV19 to TRBJ2-1; 12 nucleotides align to TRBD2. CDR1 and CDR2 (germline): LNHDA, SQIVND (reference sequence). This CDR3 spans 15 amino acids. Losses at the gene ends were 5 bases for V and 6 bases for J; bases not matched to a gene: 5. DNA for the CDR3: TGTGCCAGTAGTCAGACTAGCGGGAGACCCAATGAGCAGTTCTTC. Translated, it gives CASSQTSGRPNEQFF.